This passage covers 3 T cell receptor beta chains from one sample sequenced in a study of OX40 agonist ivuxolimab in advanced cancers. The assay was immunoSEQ multiplex PCR, and TCRdb's table has in-frame clones only and misses some. The sample comprises more than 70,000 clones, 82% of which are singletons, and 5% rests with the top ten. Source: CD4+ or CD8+ T cells sorted from blood, taken in a trial of the OX40 agonist ivuxolimab. The receptors originated from an adult with an advanced solid tumor such as melanoma, head and neck, liver or kidney cancer.

The chain couples TRBV29-1 to TRBJ2-6; no clear D. Looked up from germline, CDR1 is SQVTM and CDR2 is ANQGSEA. The CDR3 loop spans 17 amino acids. The V end was cut by 3 bases, the J end by 5 bases, with 20 bases between. The CDR3 nucleotides are TGCAGCGTTGACTGGAGTAGCATACAAAGTCGGGCCAACGTCCTGACTTTC. Translating gives CSVDWSSIQSRANVLTF.

CDR3 sequence reads: CASRVMTAMNTEAFF. CDR3 DNA sequence: TGTGCCAGCAGAGTAATGACAGCTATGAACACTGAAGCTTTCTTT. This rearrangement joins TRBV28 to TRBJ1-1; D might be TRBD1 (5 bases). There are 15 residues in the CDR3. The V end was cut by 6 bases, the J end by 0 bases, with 14 bases between. Germline CDR1 is MDHEN and CDR2 is SYDVKM.

In its sample, this clone was seen once. The genes are TRBV7-2 and TRBJ2-7; D gene ambiguous. CDR1 and CDR2 from the germline V gene are SGHTA and FQGNSA. CDR3 size: 15 residues. V was trimmed by 1 base and J by 3 bases, leaving 13 bases between them. The CDR3 coding sequence is TGTGCCAGCAGCTTAGGGACGGCCGGTAGCTACGAGCAGTACTTC. It specifies CASSLGTAGSYEQYF.